The source of this TCR beta chain is a study of cytomegalovirus exposure and HLA in healthy donors. PCR used 60 Vbeta primers and 13 Jbeta primers. Profiling relied on immunoSEQ multiplex PCR, and the TCRdb table lists in-frame clones only, not all of them. The sample consists of roughly 110,000 clones, roughly 69% of them appearing once. V gave up 6 bases and J gave up 8 bases, with 17 bases separating them. Germline CDR1 SNHLY, CDR2 FYNNEI. CDR3 length: 14 residues. The source is a human donor in good health. The sequenced sample consisted of PBMCs. This chain joins TRBV2 and TRBJ2-4; TRBD2 might be the D (5 bases). The CDR3 here is CASRDFGSAYIQYF. Written as DNA, the CDR3 is TGTGCCAGCAGGGACTTTGGGAGCGCGTACATTCAGTACTTC.